This TCR beta chain was obtained from a study of CD8+ T cells in alopecia areata. Treatment noted: oral pan-JAK inhibitor, 5-10 mg twice daily. Extracted RNA was reverse transcribed into cDNA, the sequencing template. The table came from immunoSEQ multiplex PCR; TCRdb's copy has only in-frame clones and leaves some out. The sample includes around 140,000 clones, about 85% of them seen just once. This CDR3 is built from 14 residues. Losses at the gene ends were 6 bases for V and 2 bases for J; bases not matched to a gene: 6. CDR1 and CDR2 (germline): MNHEY, SMNVEV (reference sequence). Sequencing was performed on CD8+ T cells sorted from blood, taken at week 4, from a patient treated with tofacitinib. The receptor was derived from a human donor with alopecia areata. The rearrangement links TRBV27 to TRBJ1-2; 7 positions match TRBD1. CDR3 coding DNA: TGTGCCAGCAGGACCTCGGACAGGAACTATGGCTACACCTTC. Residues: CASRTSDRNYGYTF.